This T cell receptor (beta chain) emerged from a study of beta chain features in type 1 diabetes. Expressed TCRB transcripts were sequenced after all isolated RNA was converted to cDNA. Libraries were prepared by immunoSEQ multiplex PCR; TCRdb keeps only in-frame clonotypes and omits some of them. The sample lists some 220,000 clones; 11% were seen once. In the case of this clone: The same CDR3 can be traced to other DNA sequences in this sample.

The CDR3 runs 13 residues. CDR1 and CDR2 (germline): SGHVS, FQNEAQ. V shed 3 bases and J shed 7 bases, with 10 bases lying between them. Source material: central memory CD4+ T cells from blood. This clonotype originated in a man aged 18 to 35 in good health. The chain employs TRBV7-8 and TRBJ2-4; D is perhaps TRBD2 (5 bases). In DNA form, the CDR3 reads TGTGCCAGCAGCTTGGGCCCGGGGAACATTCAGTACTTC. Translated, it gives CASSLGPGNIQYF.